Given below is one TCR beta chain in context. Original handling: Amplified reference gene primers provided the basis for estimating nucleated cell counts. Sequencing used immunoSEQ multiplex PCR; TCRdb keeps in-frame clones, though not all of them. Clonal size and the V and J genes are those of that table, whereas D and trimming came from the DNA. The sample holds more than 120,000 clones; more than 75% are singletons and the top ten take less than 45%. This specimen belongs to a study of blood T cell repertoires in COVID-19. Study-wide background: The United States, Italy and Spain were the sources of the acute and convalescent COVID-19 samples. PBMCs, B-cell-depleted T cells, or T cells were the source of the cDNA or gDNA that made up the material.

The TCR comes from a man in his forties or fifties who had recovered from COVID-19. Sequenced material: peripheral blood.

The CDR3 DNA reads TGTGCCAGCAGCCACAGGGCATCCAACTATGGCTACACCTTC. Protein: CASSHRASNYGYTF. The V call is TRBV11-3, the J call TRBJ1-2, with D perhaps TRBD1 (6 bases). V shed 5 bases and J shed 2 bases, with 12 bases lying between them. The germline V gene has CDR1 SGHNT and CDR2 YENEEA. The CDR3 is 14 amino acids. The full variable domain, completed using reference TRBV11-3 and TRBJ1-2, is EAGVVQSPRYKIIEKKQPVAFWCNPISGHNTLYWYLQNLGQGPELLIRYENEEAVDDSQLPKDRFSAERLKGVDSTLKIQPAELGDSAVYLCASSHRASNYGYTFGSGTRLTVV.